The 13 T cell receptor beta chains reported below all come from one sample, sequenced in a study of cytomegalovirus exposure and HLA in healthy donors. Both 60 Vbeta primers and 13 Jbeta primers went into the PCR. TCRdb keeps only in-frame clones here, not all; method: immunoSEQ multiplex PCR. The sample records a few hundred thousand clones, about three quarters being singletons. The specimen was PBMCs. The receptor set was obtained from a man aged 40-49 years in good health and CMV-seronegative.

This chain joins TRBV9 and TRBJ2-3, with 7 bases identical to TRBD2. The J segment lost 5 bases and the V segment lost 0 bases, leaving 9 bases of the junction unmatched. The CDR3 has 16 amino acids. The germline V gene has CDR1 SGDLS and CDR2 YYNGEE. The CDR3 nucleotides read TGTGCCAGCAGCGTAGGGGCTAGCGGCATCAGAGATACGCAGTATTTT. Its protein product is CASSVGASGIRDTQYF.

V and J are TRBV5-1 and TRBJ2-3; 11 bases agree with TRBD2. The CDR3 runs 17 residues. V was clipped by 0 bases and J by 5 bases; unmatched bases: 8. The V gene's germline CDR1 is SGHRS and CDR2 YFSETQ. CDR3 sequence: CASSLGLAGGNIDTQYF. The CDR3 bases are TGCGCCAGCAGCTTGGGGCTAGCGGGAGGCAATATAGATACGCAGTATTTT.

The chain has TRBV5-1 and TRBJ1-1; weak D call: TRBD1 (6 bases). CDR3 length equals 14 residues. Between the trimmed V and J ends, which lost 6 bases and 1 base, there was a span of 13 bases. CDR1 is SGHRS and CDR2 is YFSETQ in the germline V gene. The CDR3, as DNA: TGCGCCAGCAATTCTCTGGGGGCGAACACTGAAGCTTTCTTT. This encodes CASNSLGANTEAFF. The full variable domain, in which reference TRBV5-1 and TRBJ1-1 provide the parts outside the CDR3, is KAGVTQTPRYLIKTRGQQVTLSCSPISGHRSVSWYQQTPGQGLQFLFEYFSETQRNKGNFPGRFSGRQFSNSRSEMNVSTLELGDSALYLCASNSLGANTEAFFGQGTRLTVV.

This clone was counted between two and nine times. This rearrangement joins TRBV19 to TRBJ2-3; D is ambiguous. Germline V lookup: CDR1 LNHDA, CDR2 SQIVND (reference sequence). Trimming left V 5 bases short and J 6 bases short, with 15 bases between. The CDR3 is 14 residues long. The CDR3 coding sequence is TGTGCCAGTAGTGTGTTCCAGGCCTCGGATACGCAGTATTTT. Amino acids: CASSVFQASDTQYF.

This clone occurred a few times. The CDR3 DNA sequence: TGTGCCAGCAGTCTTACTTCCACCTCCTACAATGAGCAGTTCTTC. Protein product: CASSLTSTSYNEQFF. The chain carries TRBV9 and TRBJ2-1; no definite D call. The CDR3 is 15 residues long. The ends were cut back, 5 bases at V and 0 bases at J, with 12 bases in the middle. The V gene's germline CDR1 is SGDLS and CDR2 YYNGEE.

CDR3 region: CSVVVGEQFF. CDR3 DNA sequence: TGCAGCGTTGTAGTCGGGGAGCAGTTCTTC. V is TRBV29-1 and J is TRBJ2-1; D unclear. Germline V lookup: CDR1 SQVTM, CDR2 ANQGSEA. Deletions cut 4 bases from V and 10 bases from J, with 8 bases between. The CDR3 is 10 amino acids.

The chain is built from TRBV7-8 and TRBJ1-4, with TRBD1 identical over 9 bases. CDR3 length equals 15 residues. V lost 5 bases to trimming and J lost 8 bases; unmatched junction nucleotides: 9. Germline CDR1 SGHVS, CDR2 FQNEAQ. CDR3 loop: CASSTGTGSLEKLFF. For the CDR3, the DNA is TGTGCCAGCAGCACCGGGACAGGGTCTTTGGAAAAACTGTTTTTT.

The chain uses TRBV19 and TRBJ2-1, with D perhaps TRBD2 (6 bases). Germline V lookup: CDR1 LNHDA, CDR2 SQIVND (reference sequence). This CDR3 comprises 13 residues. Between the trimmed V and J ends, which lost 7 bases and 5 bases, there was a span of 12 bases. The CDR3 here is CASKASAHNEQFF. CDR3 nucleotide sequence: TGTGCCAGTAAGGCTAGCGCACACAATGAGCAGTTCTTC. Looking up the rest from reference TRBV19 and TRBJ2-1 gives the full variable domain: DGGITQSPKYLFRKEGQNVTLSCEQNLNHDAMYWYRQDPGQGLRLIYYSQIVNDFQKGDIAEGYSVSREKKESFPLTVTSAQKNPTAFYLCASKASAHNEQFFGPGTRLTVL.

The sample holds a few counts of this clone. The chain couples TRBV28 to TRBJ1-1; a weak D match, TRBD1 (5 bases). Germline CDR1 MDHEN, CDR2 SYDVKM. The CDR3 is 15 amino acids. V was pared by 3 bases and J by 5 bases, with 16 bases between. CDR3 in DNA: TGTGCCAGCAGTTTCTCCCAGGGAGGAGGTACTGAAGCTTTCTTT. As protein: CASSFSQGGGTEAFF.

Of note for this clone: Other DNA variants within this sample encode the same CDR3. The chain combines TRBV5-1 with TRBJ1-1, with D maybe TRBD1 (5 bases). Trimming stripped 3 bases from V and 1 base from J, with 16 bases between. CDR3 length: 16 amino acids. Germline CDR1 SGHRS, CDR2 YFSETQ. CDR3 nucleotide sequence: TGCGCCAGCAGCTCAACGGGGGGTGGCAGGAACACTGAAGCTTTCTTT. Protein: CASSSTGGGRNTEAFF.

The chain is built from TRBV7-6 and TRBJ2-7; tentatively, D is TRBD2 (5 bases). CDR1 and CDR2 (germline): SGHVS, FNYEAQ. V was shortened by 1 base and J by 3 bases, with 10 bases between the two germline ends. The CDR3 runs to 14 residues. The CDR3 DNA is TGTGCCAGCAGCTTAGAAGGGAGCGGCTACGAGCAGTACTTC. It encodes CASSLEGSGYEQYF.

V and J are TRBV6-1 and TRBJ2-2; 9 nucleotides align to TRBD1. V lost 4 bases to trimming and J lost 6 bases; unmatched junction nucleotides: 9. The CDR3 spans 16 residues. Germline V gives CDR1 MNHNS, CDR2 SASEGT. The CDR3, as DNA: TGTGCCAGCAGTGCATTGGGGACAGGGTTCCCCGGGGAGCTGTTTTTT. Encoded protein: CASSALGTGFPGELFF.

The V gene is TRBV19, the J gene TRBJ2-7, with a possible D match to TRBD2 (6 bases). Germline V gene lookup returns CDR1 LNHDA and CDR2 SQIVND (reference sequence). The CDR3 loop spans 17 amino acids. V lost 7 bases and J lost 2, with 24 bases in between. The CDR3 here is CASTNPSRRGGTYEQYF. In DNA, the CDR3 is TGTGCCAGTACCAATCCTTCGAGGAGGGGAGGAACCTACGAGCAGTACTTC.